What follows is one T cell receptor beta chain and its context. This CDR3 comprises 18 residues. The junction had 11 bases not matched to a gene; V was cut back by 3 bases and J by 0 bases. This record belongs to a study of identical twins. MiXCR, applied by TCRdb to the 5' RACE reads, yields one record per CDR3 protein. The repertoire holds hundreds of thousands of distinct CDR3 sequences, with over 9% as singletons. These same records also appear under a second study, on yellow fever vaccine responses in identical twins.

Sequenced sample: CD8+ T cells sorted from blood. V is TRBV12-3 or TRBV12-4 and J is TRBJ2-1, with 7 bases lining up with TRBD1. The clonotype comes from a young woman in good health. The CDR3 DNA is TGTGCCAGCAGTTTTGCGGGTCGGGACAGCAGCTCCTACAATGAGCAGTTCTTC. Translation gives CASSFAGRDSSSYNEQFF.